These 7 T cell receptor beta chains were sequenced from one sample in a study of cytomegalovirus exposure and HLA in healthy donors (dated by TCRdb to about 2017). The library was made by the immunoSEQ multiplex PCR assay. For the multiplex PCR, a mixture combining 60 forward primers for TCR Vbeta segments and 13 reverse primers for TCR Jbeta segments was used. Sourced from immuneACCESS, this table was stored by TCRdb with only in-frame sequences that have V and J called. A share of the clones is absent; for the studies checked, an unresolved V gene accounts for under half, and the remainder has no known explanation. Recorded for this sample are roughly 180,000 clones; about four fifths of them occurred a single time. The ten largest clones add up to around 4.8% of the sample. Sequencing input: PBMCs. Every receptor here comes from a man aged 18 to 30 in good health and CMV-seronegative.

The chain combines TRBV4-1 with TRBJ1-1; the D is unclear. V was trimmed by 6 bases and J by 4 bases, leaving 12 bases between them. CDR1 is MGHRA and CDR2 is YSYEKL in the germline V gene. This CDR3 is built from 13 residues. The CDR3 sequence: CASSQVPPTEAFF. DNA of the CDR3: TGCGCCAGCAGTCAGGTTCCGCCCACTGAAGCTTTCTTT.

The V and J genes are TRBV11-1 and TRBJ1-1; D perhaps matches TRBD1 (5 bases). This CDR3 is built from 13 residues. Germline V gives CDR1 SGHAT, CDR2 FQDESV (reference sequence). V was shortened by 5 bases and J by 4 bases, with 11 bases between the two germline ends. CDR3 DNA sequence: TGTGCCAGCAGCCCCTATCAGGGCACTGAAGCTTTCTTT. Translating it yields CASSPYQGTEAFF.

This sequence joins TRBV28 and TRBJ1-4; 7 positions agree with TRBD1. Trimming removed 4 bases from V and 6 bases from J; junction bases left unmatched: 2. CDR3 length: 13 residues. Germline-derived CDR1 and CDR2 are MDHEN and SYDVKM. The CDR3 DNA is TGTGCCAGCAGTTATACAGGGGATGAAAAACTGTTTTTT. It specifies CASSYTGDEKLFF.

The chain recombines TRBV2 with TRBJ2-1, with D possibly being TRBD1 (6 bases). V was shortened by 4 bases and J by 2 bases, with 12 bases between the two germline ends. Germline V gene data show CDR1 as SNHLY and CDR2 as FYNNEI. CDR3 length equals 15 residues. In DNA form, the CDR3 reads TGTGCCAGCAGTGTTCCAGGGGTTCCCTACAATGAGCAGTTCTTC. This gives the protein CASSVPGVPYNEQFF.

The CDR3 region has the DNA TGTGCCAGCATCGGCCGGAGCGAGCAGTACTTC. Amino acids: CASIGRSEQYF. The chain employs TRBV27 and TRBJ2-7; D unresolved. The germline V gene encodes CDR1 MNHEY and CDR2 SMNVEV (reference sequence). V shed 7 bases and J shed 6 bases, with 10 bases lying between them. The CDR3 has 11 amino acids.

This clone has only one observation. The chain uses TRBV7-2 and TRBJ1-3, with 9 bases lining up with TRBD1. The V gene's germline CDR1 is SGHTA and CDR2 FQGNSA. The CDR3 length is 13 residues. V was clipped by 3 bases and J by 8 bases; unmatched bases: 2. The CDR3 here is CASSLGQGHTIYF. CDR3 coding DNA: TGTGCCAGCAGCTTGGGACAGGGACACACCATATATTTT.

CDR3 coding DNA: TGTGCCAGCAGCAGACTAGCGGATACGCAGTATTTT. Encoded protein: CASSRLADTQYF. The V gene is TRBV7-2, the J gene TRBJ2-3; TRBD2 aligns across 8 bases. From germline, CDR1 is SGHTA and CDR2 FQGNSA. The CDR3 has 12 amino acids. J lost 6 bases, V lost 5 bases, and 1 base had no gene match.